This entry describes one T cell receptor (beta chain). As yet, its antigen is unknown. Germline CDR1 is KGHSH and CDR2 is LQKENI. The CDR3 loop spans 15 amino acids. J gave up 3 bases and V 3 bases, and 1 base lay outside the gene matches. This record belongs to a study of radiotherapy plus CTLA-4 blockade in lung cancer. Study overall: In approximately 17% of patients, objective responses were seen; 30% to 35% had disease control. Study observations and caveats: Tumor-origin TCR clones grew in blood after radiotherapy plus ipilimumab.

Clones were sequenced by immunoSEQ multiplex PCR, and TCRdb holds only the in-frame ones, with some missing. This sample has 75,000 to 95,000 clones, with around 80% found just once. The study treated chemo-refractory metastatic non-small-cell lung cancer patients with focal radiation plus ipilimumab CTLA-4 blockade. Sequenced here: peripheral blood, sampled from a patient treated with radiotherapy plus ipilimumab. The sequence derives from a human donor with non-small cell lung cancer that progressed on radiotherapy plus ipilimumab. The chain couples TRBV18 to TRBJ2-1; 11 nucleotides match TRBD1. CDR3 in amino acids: CASSPGTGGYNEQFF. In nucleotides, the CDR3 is TGTGCCAGCTCACCCGGGACAGGGGGCTACAATGAGCAGTTCTTC.